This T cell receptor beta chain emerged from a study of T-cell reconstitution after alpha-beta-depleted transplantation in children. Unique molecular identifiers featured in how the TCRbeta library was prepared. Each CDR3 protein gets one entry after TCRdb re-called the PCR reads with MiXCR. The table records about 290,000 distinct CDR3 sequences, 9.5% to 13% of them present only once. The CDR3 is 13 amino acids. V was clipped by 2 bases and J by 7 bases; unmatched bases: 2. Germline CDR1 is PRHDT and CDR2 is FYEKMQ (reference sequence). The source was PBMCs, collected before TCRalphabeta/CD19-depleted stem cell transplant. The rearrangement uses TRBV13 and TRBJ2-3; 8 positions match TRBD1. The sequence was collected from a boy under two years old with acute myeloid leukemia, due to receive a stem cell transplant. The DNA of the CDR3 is TGTGCCAGCAGCTTATACAGGGGGAATACGCAGTATTTT. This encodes CASSLYRGNTQYF.